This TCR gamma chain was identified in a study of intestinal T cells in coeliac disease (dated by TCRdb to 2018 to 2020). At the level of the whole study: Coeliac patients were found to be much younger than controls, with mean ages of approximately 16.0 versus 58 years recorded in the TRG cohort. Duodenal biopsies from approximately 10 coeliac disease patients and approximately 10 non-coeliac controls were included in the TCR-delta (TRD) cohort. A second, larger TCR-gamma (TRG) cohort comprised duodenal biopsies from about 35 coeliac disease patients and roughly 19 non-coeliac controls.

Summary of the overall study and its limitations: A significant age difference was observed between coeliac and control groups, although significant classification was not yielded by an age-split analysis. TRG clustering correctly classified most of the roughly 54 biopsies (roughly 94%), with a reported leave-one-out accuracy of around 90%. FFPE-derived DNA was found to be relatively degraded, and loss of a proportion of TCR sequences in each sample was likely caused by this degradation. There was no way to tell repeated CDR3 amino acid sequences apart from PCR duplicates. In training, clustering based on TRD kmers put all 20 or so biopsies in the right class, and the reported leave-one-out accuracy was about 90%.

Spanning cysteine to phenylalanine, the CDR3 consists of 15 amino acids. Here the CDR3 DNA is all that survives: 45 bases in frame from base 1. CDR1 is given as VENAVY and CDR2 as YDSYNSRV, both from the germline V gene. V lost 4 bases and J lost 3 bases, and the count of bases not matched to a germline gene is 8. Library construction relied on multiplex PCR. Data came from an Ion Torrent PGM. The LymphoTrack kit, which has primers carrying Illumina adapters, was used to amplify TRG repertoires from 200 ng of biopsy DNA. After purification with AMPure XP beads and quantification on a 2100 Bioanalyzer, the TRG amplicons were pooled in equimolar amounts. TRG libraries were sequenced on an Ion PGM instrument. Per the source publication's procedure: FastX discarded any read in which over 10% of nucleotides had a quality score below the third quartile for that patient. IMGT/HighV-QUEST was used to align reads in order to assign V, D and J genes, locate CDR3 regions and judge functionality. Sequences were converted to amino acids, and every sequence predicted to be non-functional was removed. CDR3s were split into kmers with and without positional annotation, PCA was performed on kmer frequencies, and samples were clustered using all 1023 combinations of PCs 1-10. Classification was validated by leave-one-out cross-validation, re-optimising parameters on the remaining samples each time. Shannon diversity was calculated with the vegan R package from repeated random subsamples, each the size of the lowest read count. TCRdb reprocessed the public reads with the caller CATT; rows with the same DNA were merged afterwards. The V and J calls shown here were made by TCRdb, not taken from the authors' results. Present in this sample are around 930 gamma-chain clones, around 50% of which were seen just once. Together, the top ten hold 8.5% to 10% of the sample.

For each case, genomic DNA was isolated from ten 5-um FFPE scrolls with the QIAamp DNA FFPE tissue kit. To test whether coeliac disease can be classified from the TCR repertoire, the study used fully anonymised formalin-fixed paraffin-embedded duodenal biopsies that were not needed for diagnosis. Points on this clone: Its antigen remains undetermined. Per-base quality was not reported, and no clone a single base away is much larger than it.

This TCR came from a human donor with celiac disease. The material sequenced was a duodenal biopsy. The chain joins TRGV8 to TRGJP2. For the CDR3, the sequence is CATWELSGSDWIKTF. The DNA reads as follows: TGTGCCACCTGGGAGTTAAGCGGTAGTGATTGGATCAAGACGTTT.